These T cell receptor beta chains were read from a single sample in a study of cytomegalovirus exposure and HLA in healthy donors. Assay used: immunoSEQ multiplex PCR; TCRdb lists only in-frame clones, some missing. The sample lists around 120,000 clones, 65% to 85% occurring once. Input material: PBMCs. The source is a man aged 45-65 years in good health and CMV-seropositive. CDR3s include the opening cysteine and the closing phenylalanine or tryptophan. The order of the fields is J gene, D gene, V gene, clone size, CDR3 protein, CDR3 DNA. The D gene is left open where the match is weak. Clone size is shown for a subset of rows, as once, few, many or a class of expanded clone.

TRBJ2-3 | TRBD2 | TRBV4-1 | . | CASKTSGLAADTQYF | TGCGCCAGCAAAACCTCGGGACTAGCTGCAGATACGCAGTATTTT
TRBJ2-7 | TRBD1 | TRBV13 | . | CASSPQGDRGPYEQYF | TGTGCCAGCAGCCCCCAGGGGGACAGGGGCCCCTACGAGCAGTACTTC
TRBJ2-2 | . | TRBV12-5 | . | CASGLVYENRAIIAGELFF | TGTGCTAGTGGTTTGGTATACGAGAACAGGGCTATTATCGCCGGGGAGCTGTTTTTT
TRBJ1-2 | . | TRBV7-2 | . | CASTFDGGYYGYTF | TGTGCCAGCACCTTTGACGGGGGATATTATGGCTACACCTTC
TRBJ1-6 | TRBD1 | TRBV28 | . | CASRSRGNNSPLHF | TGTGCCAGCAGAAGCAGGGGGAATAATTCACCCCTCCACTTT
TRBJ2-7 | TRBD1 | TRBV14 | . | CASSQEFWAPGQRSSYEQYF | TGTGCCAGCAGCCAAGAATTTTGGGCACCGGGACAGAGAAGTTCGTACGAGCAGTACTTC
TRBJ2-1 | . | TRBV11-1 | . | CASSLRRQSSYNEQFF | TGTGCCAGCAGCTTGCGGCGGCAGAGCTCCTACAATGAGCAGTTCTTC
TRBJ2-1 | TRBD2 | TRBV5-6 | . | CASSTGLDATYNEQFF | TGTGCCAGCAGCACTGGACTAGATGCGACCTACAATGAGCAGTTCTTC
TRBJ2-6 | . | TRBV29-1 | few | CSVGADALSGANVLTF | TGCAGCGTTGGGGCCGATGCCCTCTCTGGGGCCAACGTCCTGACTTTC
TRBJ1-4 | . | TRBV27 | . | CASSLYSGGSNEKLFF | TGTGCCAGCAGTTTATATTCGGGAGGGTCTAATGAAAAACTGTTTTTT
TRBJ2-7 | . | TRBV21-1 | . | CASSKGGPYSYEQYF | TGTGCCAGCAGTAAAGGAGGGCCGTACTCCTACGAGCAGTACTTC
TRBJ1-6 | TRBD1 | TRBV6-1 | . | CASSQDRDNSPLHF | TGTGCCAGCAGTCAGGACAGGGATAATTCACCCCTCCACTTT
TRBJ2-1 | TRBD2 | TRBV5-1 | . | CASSLLAGAQYNEQFF | TGCGCCAGCAGCTTACTAGCGGGGGCCCAATACAATGAGCAGTTCTTC
TRBJ2-2 | . | TRBV7-2 | . | CASGLQESTGELFF | TGTGCCAGCGGGTTACAGGAGAGCACCGGGGAGCTGTTTTTT
TRBJ2-3 | TRBD1 | TRBV5-1 | . | CASSLILTGATDTQYF | TGCGCCAGCAGCTTGATTTTGACAGGGGCGACAGATACGCAGTATTTT
TRBJ1-4 | . | TRBV6-1 | . | CASSPGHNNEKLFF | TGTGCCAGCAGTCCAGGGCATAATAATGAAAAACTGTTTTTT
TRBJ1-4 | . | TRBV19 | few | CASSITGVEKLFF | TGTGCCAGTAGTATAACAGGCGTTGAAAAACTGTTTTTT
TRBJ2-1 | . | TRBV5-1 | . | CASSRGGASSYNEQFF | TGCGCCAGCAGCCGTGGGGGGGCTAGCTCCTACAATGAGCAGTTCTTC
TRBJ2-1 | . | TRBV29-1 | . | CSVEWQGRYNEQFF | TGCAGCGTTGAATGGCAGGGAAGATACAATGAGCAGTTCTTC
TRBJ2-3 | TRBD1 | TRBV5-1 | . | CASSARGGPTDTQYF | TGCGCCAGCAGCGCTCGAGGGGGCCCAACAGATACGCAGTATTTT
TRBJ2-6 | . | TRBV28 | . | CASSLYLAPVSGANVLTF | TGTGCCAGCAGTTTATACCTAGCCCCCGTCTCTGGGGCCAACGTCCTGACTTTC
TRBJ1-2 | . | TRBV5-1 | . | CASSLLAGATYGYTF | TGCGCCAGCAGCTTGCTGGCAGGGGCAACCTATGGCTACACCTTC
TRBJ1-3 | . | TRBV7-2 | . | CASSSEPHYSGNTIYF | TGTGCCAGCAGCTCGGAGCCACACTACTCTGGAAACACCATATATTTT
TRBJ2-3 | TRBD2 | TRBV5-4 | . | CASSLGALAGVRDTQYF | TGTGCCAGCAGCTTGGGGGCACTAGCGGGAGTTCGAGATACGCAGTATTTT